Presented here are 29 T cell receptor beta chains from one specimen sequenced in a study of blood T cell repertoires in COVID-19. TCRdb's copy holds only in-frame clones and misses some; the assay was immunoSEQ multiplex PCR. The sample holds about 200,000 clones, 80% seen once. Input material: peripheral blood. The receptors derive from a woman aged 70 to 79 with acute or convalescent COVID-19.

The chain carries TRBV6-4 and TRBJ2-1, with 9 bases aligning to TRBD2. Germline V gives CDR1 MRHNA, CDR2 SNTAGT. This CDR3 region has 17 residues. The junction had 17 bases not matched to a gene; V was cut back by 11 bases and J by 3 bases. CDR3 nucleotide sequence: TGTGCCGTTCGCTCGCGGGAGGGCCGGTGGGTCTACAATGAGCAGTTCTTC. It translates to CAVRSREGRWVYNEQFF.

The chain has TRBV24-1 and TRBJ2-5; maybe TRBD1 (6 bases). In germline, CDR1 is KGHDR, CDR2 SFDVKD. CDR3 length equals 15 residues. The V gene lost 2 bases and the J gene lost 3 bases, with 12 bases spanning the gap. The CDR3 sequence is CATSDSHREKETQYF. CDR3 nucleotides: TGTGCCACCAGTGATTCGCACAGGGAAAAAGAGACCCAGTACTTC.

The chain recombines TRBV27 with TRBJ1-5; 8 bases are shared with TRBD1. V trimming: 5 bases; J trimming: 2 bases; junction bases outside the gene matches: 5. The CDR3 has 15 amino acids. CDR1 MNHEY and CDR2 SMNVEV come from the germline V gene (reference sequence). This CDR3 is CASSAGQGGNQPQHF. CDR3 bases: TGTGCCAGCAGTGCCGGACAGGGAGGCAATCAGCCCCAGCATTTT.

The gene calls are TRBV5-4 and TRBJ2-7; 9 bases are a match to TRBD1. This CDR3 has 14 residues. V dropped 4 bases and J dropped 7; count of bases not matched to a gene: 9. The germline CDR1 and CDR2 sequences are SGHNT and YYREEE (reference sequence). CDR3 sequence: CASSTVQQGAEQYF. Here the CDR3 DNA reads TGTGCCAGCAGCACGGTCCAACAGGGGGCGGAGCAGTACTTC.

The chain couples TRBV10-3 to TRBJ1-1; 9 positions match TRBD1. The CDR3 covers 13 residues. The V gene's germline CDR1 is ENHRY and CDR2 SYGVKD. The junction had 6 bases not matched to a gene; V was cut back by 10 bases and J by 3 bases. The CDR3 bases are TGTGCCACAAGGACAGGGGTAGACACTGAAGCTTTCTTT. This sequence encodes CATRTGVDTEAFF.

The rearrangement uses TRBV2 and TRBJ1-2; the D gene is possibly TRBD1 (6 bases). The V end was cut by 0 bases, the J end by 6 bases, with 14 bases between. Germline V gene lookup returns CDR1 SNHLY and CDR2 FYNNEI. The CDR3 totals 15 residues. DNA of the CDR3: TGTGCCAGCAGTGAAGCCGCAACAGGGTTTGATGGCTACACCTTC. Translated, it gives CASSEAATGFDGYTF.

The chain is built from TRBV19 and TRBJ2-4; perhaps TRBD2 as D (6 bases). V lost 11 bases and J 1 base, leaving 18 bases between the germline ends. Germline V gene data show CDR1 as LNHDA and CDR2 as SQIVND (reference sequence). This CDR3 has 15 residues. The CDR3: CAASYGSGAKNIQYF. The CDR3 bases are TGTGCCGCCTCCTACGGGAGTGGTGCCAAAAACATTCAGTACTTC. The full variable domain, in which reference TRBV19 and TRBJ2-4 provide the parts outside the CDR3, is DGGITQSPKYLFRKEGQNVTLSCEQNLNHDAMYWYRQDPGQGLRLIYYSQIVNDFQKGDIAEGYSVSREKKESFPLTVTSAQKNPTAFYLCAASYGSGAKNIQYFGAGTRLSVL.

The genes are TRBV6-5 and TRBJ2-5; possible D gene TRBD2, 6 bases. This CDR3 contains 12 residues. Trimming cost V 5 bases and J 5 bases, with 9 bases left between them. Germline assignment: CDR1 MNHEY and CDR2 SVGAGI. CDR3 sequence reads: CASSRGGETQYF. The CDR3 DNA is TGTGCCAGCAGTCGTGGGGGGGAGACCCAGTACTTC.

This clone was seen only once. The rearrangement links TRBV2 to TRBJ2-7; D is perhaps TRBD2 (5 bases). The CDR3 spans 14 residues. V lost 6 bases to trimming and J lost 2 bases, with 14 bases between them. The germline V gene has CDR1 SNHLY and CDR2 FYNNEI. The CDR3 is CASRASGETYEQYF. The CDR3 DNA is TGTGCCAGCAGGGCTTCCGGGGAAACCTACGAGCAGTACTTC.

The chain combines TRBV20-1 with TRBJ2-7; possible D gene TRBD2, 5 bases. Trimming left V 3 bases short and J 2 bases short, with 11 bases between. This CDR3 comprises 13 residues. Germline CDR1 is DFQATT and CDR2 is SNEGSKA (reference sequence). Here the CDR3 DNA reads TGCAGTGCTAGTTCTGGACTCGCCTACGAGCAGTACTTC. Translating it yields CSASSGLAYEQYF.

The J gene is TRBJ2-2, the V gene TRBV5-1; 8 nucleotides match TRBD1. CDR1 and CDR2 from the germline V gene are SGHRS and YFSETQ. V gave up 5 bases and J gave up 4 bases; unmatched junction bases: 13. The CDR3 covers 17 residues. CDR3 amino acids: CASSPGTGFLGTGELFF. In DNA, the CDR3 is TGCGCCAGCAGTCCCGGGACAGGCTTCCTAGGCACCGGGGAGCTGTTTTTT.

This chain links TRBV28 with TRBJ2-7; 10 bases are shared with TRBD1. The germline CDR1 and CDR2 sequences are MDHEN and SYDVKM. This CDR3 contains 15 residues. V was pared by 7 bases and J by 1 base, with 7 bases of the junction left unmatched. CDR3: CASTFPGQGSYEQYF. The CDR3 DNA follows: TGTGCCAGCACCTTCCCGGGACAGGGGTCCTACGAGCAGTACTTC.

This rearrangement joins TRBV19 to TRBJ2-1, with 11 bases aligning to TRBD1. The CDR3 runs 15 residues. Per the germline V gene, CDR1 is LNHDA and CDR2 is SQIVND (reference sequence). The V gene end was trimmed by 7 bases and the J gene end by 6 bases; junction bases not matched to a gene: 8. The CDR3 nucleotides read TGTGCCAGTACCCTAGGACAGGGGGCAGTCAATGAGCAGTTCTTC. Residues: CASTLGQGAVNEQFF.

This clone appeared a few times. The chain couples TRBV30 to TRBJ1-6, with TRBD1 identical over 7 bases. Trimming took 2 bases from V and 3 from J; bases not matched to a gene: 4. Germline assignment: CDR1 GTSNPN and CDR2 SVGIG (reference sequence). CDR3 length: 15 amino acids. CDR3 nucleotides: TGTGCCTGGAGTCTCCGACAGGGCTATAATTCACCCCTCCACTTT. Its translation: CAWSLRQGYNSPLHF. Variable domain in full (rest from reference TRBV30 and TRBJ1-6): SQTIHQWPATLVQPVGSPLSLECTVEGTSNPNLYWYRQAAGRGLQLLFYSVGIGQISSEVPQNLSASRPQDRQFILSSKKLLLSDSGFYLCAWSLRQGYNSPLHFGNGTRLTVT.

This chain links TRBV11-2 with TRBJ2-7; the match to TRBD2 covers 11 bases. The CDR3 is 16 amino acids. Trimming at V came to 5 bases and at J to 4 bases, leaving 10 bases not matched to a gene. Germline V gene lookup returns CDR1 SGHAT and CDR2 FQNNGV. The CDR3 DNA is TGTGCCAGCAGCCGCACTAGCGGGAGTGTTTGGTACGAGCAGTACTTC. Amino acids: CASSRTSGSVWYEQYF.

This clone occurred a few times. The chain carries TRBV7-9 and TRBJ2-2, with 11 positions matching TRBD2. Germline V gene data show CDR1 as SEHNR and CDR2 as FQNEAQ (reference sequence). This CDR3 comprises 15 residues. The V segment lost 7 bases and the J segment 5 bases; nucleotides outside the gene matches: 6. The CDR3 coding sequence is TGTGCCAGCAACAGACTAGCGGGAACTACCGGGGAGCTGTTTTTT. Translating gives CASNRLAGTTGELFF.

V is TRBV10-3 and J is TRBJ1-1, with D possibly matching TRBD1 (5 bases). The germline V gene encodes CDR1 ENHRY and CDR2 SYGVKD. V shed 7 bases and J shed 0 bases, with 15 bases lying between them. The CDR3 totals 15 residues. CDR3: CAIMGGAGMNTEAFF. CDR3 bases: TGTGCCATCATGGGAGGGGCCGGGATGAACACTGAAGCTTTCTTT.

The gene calls are TRBV27 and TRBJ2-3; D is ambiguous. This CDR3 has 13 residues. Looked up from germline, CDR1 is MNHEY and CDR2 is SMNVEV (reference sequence). Trimming cost V 5 bases and J 2 bases, with 8 bases left between them. CDR3 sequence (DNA): TGTGCCAGCAGTGGCCTGGCCACAGATACGCAGTATTTT. Protein sequence: CASSGLATDTQYF.

This clone occurred once. The chain employs TRBV24-1 and TRBJ2-4, with TRBD1 matching 9 bases. The germline CDR1 and CDR2 sequences are KGHDR and SFDVKD. There are 17 residues in the CDR3. Trimming removed 7 bases from V and 8 bases from J; junction bases left unmatched: 17. The CDR3 loop is CATSPGLGSTGGDIQYF. DNA for the CDR3: TGTGCCACCAGCCCCGGATTGGGATCGACAGGGGGGGACATTCAGTACTTC.

The chain links TRBV28 to TRBJ1-3; TRBD1 matches at 8 bases. CDR1 MDHEN and CDR2 SYDVKM come from the germline V gene. The junction had 4 bases not matched to a gene; V was cut back by 7 bases and J by 2 bases. CDR3 length: 14 residues. This CDR3 reads CASTPGGTGNTIYF. CDR3 nucleotide sequence: TGTGCCAGCACCCCAGGGGGCACTGGAAACACCATATATTTT.

This clone was picked up one time. The V and J genes are TRBV19 and TRBJ2-7; 8 positions agree with TRBD1. V dropped 5 bases and J dropped 1; count of bases not matched to a gene: 10. In germline, CDR1 is LNHDA, CDR2 SQIVND (reference sequence). The CDR3 extends over 16 amino acids. The CDR3 loop reads CASSRRGQGASYEQYF. The CDR3 nucleotides read TGTGCCAGTAGTCGCCGGGGGCAGGGGGCATCCTACGAGCAGTACTTC.

The V gene is TRBV19, the J gene TRBJ2-1; 9 nucleotides match TRBD1. Germline V lookup: CDR1 LNHDA, CDR2 SQIVND (reference sequence). The CDR3 sequence is 15 residues long. V lost 6 bases and J lost 4; bases outside the gene matches: 7. For the CDR3, the DNA is TGTGCCAGTAGACCCGGACAGGGGACTTACAATGAGCAGTTCTTC. Protein sequence: CASRPGQGTYNEQFF. Full variable domain (remainder filled in from reference TRBV19 and TRBJ2-1): DGGITQSPKYLFRKEGQNVTLSCEQNLNHDAMYWYRQDPGQGLRLIYYSQIVNDFQKGDIAEGYSVSREKKESFPLTVTSAQKNPTAFYLCASRPGQGTYNEQFFGPGTRLTVL.

The chain couples TRBV4-1 to TRBJ1-5; 7 bases line up with TRBD1. Germline CDR1 and CDR2: MGHRA and YSYEKL. The CDR3 loop spans 15 amino acids. V dropped 0 bases and J dropped 4; count of bases not matched to a gene: 3. The DNA of the CDR3 is TGCGCCAGCAGCCAAGATGACAGGGAAAATCAGCCCCAGCATTTT. It yields the protein CASSQDDRENQPQHF.

This chain joins TRBV10-2 and TRBJ2-1, with TRBD2 matching 9 bases. Germline values: CDR1 WSHSY, CDR2 SAAADI. The CDR3 is 14 residues long. Trimming took 8 bases from V and 9 from J; bases not matched to a gene: 11. The CDR3 protein is CASQGLAGSGEQFF. Here the CDR3 DNA reads TGCGCCAGCCAGGGGCTAGCGGGATCGGGTGAGCAGTTCTTC.

The genes are TRBV12-3 or TRBV12-4 and TRBJ2-2, with no clear D. V was pared by 10 bases and J by 6 bases, with 15 bases between. This CDR3 region has 13 residues. CDR3 nucleotide sequence: TGTGCCACCACTCCCACCCCCCCCGGGGAGCTGTTTTTT. Translated, it gives CATTPTPPGELFF.

The gene calls are TRBV12-3 or TRBV12-4 and TRBJ1-4; no firm D call. The CDR3 runs 13 residues. V lost 3 bases and J 4 bases, leaving 6 bases between the germline ends. This CDR3 reads CASSLAFNEKLFF. CDR3 nucleotide sequence: TGTGCCAGCAGTTTGGCCTTTAATGAAAAACTGTTTTTT.

This clone has a handful of counts. The genes are TRBV28 and TRBJ2-1; 14 nucleotides agree with TRBD2. CDR1 is MDHEN, CDR2 SYDVKM, per germline. V trimming: 5 bases; J trimming: 9 bases; junction bases outside the gene matches: 6. The CDR3 covers 15 residues. CDR3 amino acids: CASSTTSGRAGEQFF. The CDR3, as DNA: TGTGCCAGCAGTACGACTAGCGGGAGGGCTGGTGAGCAGTTCTTC.

CDR3 DNA: TGCAGCGTTATTCCGAGCTCTGGAAACACCATATATTTT. It specifies CSVIPSSGNTIYF. V is TRBV29-1 and J is TRBJ1-3, with D unclear. The V gene's germline CDR1 is SQVTM and CDR2 ANQGSEA. The V end lost 5 bases, the J end lost 0 bases, and 8 bases lay between the germline ends. The CDR3 is made up of 13 amino acids.

As for this clone: Other DNA variants within this sample encode the same CDR3. The chain has TRBV7-2 and TRBJ2-3; D not resolved. The CDR3 loop spans 12 amino acids. V lost 5 bases and J 2 bases, leaving 5 bases between the germline ends. Germline assignment: CDR1 SGHTA and CDR2 FQGNSA. The CDR3 loop reads CASSPYTDTQYF. CDR3 DNA sequence: TGTGCCAGCAGCCCTTACACAGATACGCAGTATTTT.